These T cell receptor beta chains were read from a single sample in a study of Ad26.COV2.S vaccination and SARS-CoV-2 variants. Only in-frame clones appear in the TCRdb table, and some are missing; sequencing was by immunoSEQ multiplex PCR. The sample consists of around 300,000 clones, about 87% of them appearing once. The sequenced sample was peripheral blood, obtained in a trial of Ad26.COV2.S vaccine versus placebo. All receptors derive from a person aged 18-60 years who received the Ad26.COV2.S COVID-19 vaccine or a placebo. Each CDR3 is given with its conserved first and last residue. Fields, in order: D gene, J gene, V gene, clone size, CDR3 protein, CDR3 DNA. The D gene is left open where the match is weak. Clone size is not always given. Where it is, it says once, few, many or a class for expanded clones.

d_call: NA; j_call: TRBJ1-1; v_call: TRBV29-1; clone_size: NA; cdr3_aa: CSVARDGNTEAFF; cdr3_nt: TGCAGCGTTGCCCGGGACGGCAACACTGAAGCTTTCTTT
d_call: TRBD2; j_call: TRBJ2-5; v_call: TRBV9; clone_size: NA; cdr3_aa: CASTFGLAGVGKGETQYF; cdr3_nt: TGTGCCAGCACCTTCGGACTAGCGGGAGTCGGGAAGGGAGAGACCCAGTACTTC
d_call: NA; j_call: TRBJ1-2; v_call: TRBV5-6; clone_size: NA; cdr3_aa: CASSWGGEGYTF; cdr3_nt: TGTGCCAGCAGCTGGGGAGGAGAGGGCTACACCTTC
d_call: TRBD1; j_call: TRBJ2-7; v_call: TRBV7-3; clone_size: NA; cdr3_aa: CASSLYLQGSEQYF; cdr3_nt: TGTGCCAGCAGCTTATATCTACAGGGGAGCGAGCAGTACTTC
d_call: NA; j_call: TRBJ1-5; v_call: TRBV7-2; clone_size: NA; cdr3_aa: CASSFWGSNQPQHF; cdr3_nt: TGTGCCAGCAGCTTCTGGGGTAGCAATCAGCCCCAGCATTTT
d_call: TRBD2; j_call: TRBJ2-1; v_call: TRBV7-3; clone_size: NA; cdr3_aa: CASSLMGSVAGGPRNEQFF; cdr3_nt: TGTGCCAGCAGCTTAATGGGCTCCGTAGCGGGAGGGCCTCGTAATGAGCAGTTCTTC
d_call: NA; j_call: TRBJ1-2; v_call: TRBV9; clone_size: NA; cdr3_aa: CASSAVGRAQGYTF; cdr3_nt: TGTGCCAGCAGCGCCGTAGGGAGGGCGCAAGGCTACACCTTC
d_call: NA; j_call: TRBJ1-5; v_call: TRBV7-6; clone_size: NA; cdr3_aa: CASSLVSEQPQHF; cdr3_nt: TGTGCCAGCAGCTTAGTTTCGGAACAGCCCCAGCATTTT
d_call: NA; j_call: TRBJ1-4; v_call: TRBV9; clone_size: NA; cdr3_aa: CASSATNEKLFF; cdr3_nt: TGTGCCAGCAGTGCAACTAATGAAAAACTGTTTTTT
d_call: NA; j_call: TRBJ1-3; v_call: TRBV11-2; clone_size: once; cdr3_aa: CASSPNSGNTIYF; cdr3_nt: TGTGCCAGCAGCCCGAACTCTGGAAACACCATATATTTT
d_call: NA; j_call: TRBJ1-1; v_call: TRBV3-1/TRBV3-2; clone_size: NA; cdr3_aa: CASSQGPGQNTEAFF; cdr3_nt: TGTGCCAGCAGCCAAGGGCCGGGACAGAACACTGAAGCTTTCTTT
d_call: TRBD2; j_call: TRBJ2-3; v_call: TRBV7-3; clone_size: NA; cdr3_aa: CASSSPPGLAGGQIADTQYF; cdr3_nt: TGTGCCAGCAGCTCCCCCCCGGGACTAGCGGGAGGGCAAATTGCAGATACGCAGTATTTT
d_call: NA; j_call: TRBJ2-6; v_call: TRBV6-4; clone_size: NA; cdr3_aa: CASSDVGGSGANVLTF; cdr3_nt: TGTGCCAGCAGTGACGTAGGAGGATCTGGGGCCAACGTCCTGACTTTC